This T cell receptor (beta chain) was observed in a study of CXCR3-negative and CXCR3-positive naive CD8 T cells. Broader study findings: Partially decreased CXCR3 expression was recorded after cryopreservation, and fresh PBMCs were used in most assays. Much lower diversity was found in memory CD8+ cells, while both naive subsets had comparably high diversity. A higher hydrophobicity marked the TRB CDR3s of CXCR3-positive naive cells versus CXCR3-negative naive cells. TCR interaction strength was inferred from TRB CDR3 physicochemistry, as CD5 matched across naive subsets. TRBV-TRBJ usage matched between naive CXCR3-negative and CXCR3-positive cells but not between memory cells.

5' RACE that incorporated UMI labels was used to prepare the TRB cDNA libraries. Using the 5' RACE reads, TCRdb records one entry per CDR3 protein without DNA. The sample table includes tens of thousands of distinct CDR3 sequences. Germline V gene lookup returns CDR1 SNHLY and CDR2 FYNNEI. This CDR3 contains 15 residues. A word on this clonotype: The antigen is unknown.

The TCR sequence derives from a human donor in good health. Some clones in this sample may be carry-over from other donors' samples. The specimen sequenced was naive CXCR3+ CD8+ T cells from blood. Subset specified: CD45RO-CCR7+CD27+CD95- naive CD8+ T cells expressing CXCR3 (TNR3+). The chain links TRBV2 to TRBJ2-2; TCRdb selects TRBD2, and the lack of DNA leaves this call unchecked. The CDR3 here is CASSAGGWNTGELFF.